This record concerns one T cell receptor (beta chain) sequence. The entry originates in a study of blood T cell repertoires in COVID-19. On the study more broadly: COVID-19 samples from acute and convalescent phases originated in the United States, Italy and Spain.

In germline, CDR1 is MNHEY, CDR2 SVGAGI. The CDR3 runs 13 residues. V shed 8 bases and J shed 1 base, with 6 bases lying between them. Using immunoSEQ multiplex PCR, the repertoire was profiled, and TCRdb retains in-frame clones only, with some absent. The top ten hold approximately 6.2% of the sample, which has some 350,000 clones, 90% seen once. This TCR was sampled from a man between 18 and 35 years old with active or convalescent COVID-19. Sequencing input: peripheral blood. This rearrangement joins TRBV6-5 to TRBJ2-6; the D gene is possibly TRBD2 (5 bases). The CDR3 coding sequence is TGTGCCAGCGGGAGATCTGGGGCCAACGTCCTGACTTTC. Its protein product is CASGRSGANVLTF.